These 16 T cell receptor beta chains share one sample of origin, sequenced in a study of CD8 T cells in Susac syndrome. With random hexamers, roughly 0.45 to 1 ug RNA was reverse transcribed. TCRdb independently ran MiXCR on the immunoSEQ multiplex PCR reads; one entry per CDR3 protein. The data contain about 160,000 distinct CDR3 sequences, roughly 94% of them singletons. Sequenced sample: CD4+ T cells from PBMCs. These receptors all come from a human donor with multiple sclerosis.

This clonotype is a singleton in its sample. The gene calls are TRBV10-3 and TRBJ2-4; D is ambiguous. This CDR3 comprises 14 residues. Trimming removed 0 bases at V and 0 bases at J, with 3 bases between. Germline V gene data show CDR1 as ENHRY and CDR2 as SYGVKD. In DNA, the CDR3 is TGTGCCATCAGTGAGTCGAAAGCCAAAAACATTCAGTACTTC. Residues: CAISESKAKNIQYF.

The rearrangement joins TRBV2 to TRBJ1-5; D is undetermined. Germline V CDR1 and CDR2: SNHLY, FYNNEI. This CDR3 comprises 13 residues. V was cut by 4 bases and J by 7 bases, with 11 bases left in between. CDR3 sequence reads: CASSVVMGQPQHF. The CDR3 coding sequence is TGTGCCAGCAGTGTGGTTATGGGGCAGCCCCAGCATTTT.

The V and J genes are TRBV12-5 and TRBJ2-7; TRBD1 matches at 8 bases. Germline CDR1 is LGHNT and CDR2 is FRNRAP. CDR3 length equals 17 residues. Trimming cost V 4 bases and J 1 base; bases outside gene matches: 12. The CDR3 protein is CASGSIAGTGLSYEQYF. The CDR3 DNA reads TGTGCTAGTGGTTCTATCGCCGGGACAGGTCTTTCCTACGAGCAGTACTTC.

The chain carries TRBV12-3 or TRBV12-4 and TRBJ1-1; D remains ambiguous. This CDR3 is 12 amino acids long. V shed 7 bases and J shed 2 bases, with 8 bases lying between them. CDR3 protein: CASNSGNTEAFF. The DNA of the CDR3 is TGTGCCAGCAATAGCGGTAACACTGAAGCTTTCTTT.

V is TRBV20-1 and J is TRBJ1-5; perhaps TRBD1 as D (5 bases). Germline values: CDR1 DFQATT, CDR2 SNEGSKA (reference sequence). The CDR3 spans 14 residues. V was pared by 6 bases and J by 4 bases, with 16 bases between. The CDR3 loop reads CSARRQGGNQPQHF. The CDR3, as DNA: TGCAGTGCCCGGCGGCAGGGTGGAAATCAGCCCCAGCATTTT.

This chain links TRBV25-1 with TRBJ2-7; tentatively, D is TRBD1 (6 bases). Germline V CDR1 and CDR2: MGHDK, SYGVNS. CDR3 length: 14 residues. Trimming left V 4 bases short and J 4 bases short, with 14 bases between. The CDR3: CASSVRQGPYEQYF. For the CDR3, the DNA is TGTGCCAGCAGTGTTCGGCAGGGGCCTTACGAGCAGTACTTC.

This rearrangement joins TRBV18 to TRBJ1-5; 7 bases are a match to TRBD1. CDR1 and CDR2 (germline): KGHSH, LQKENI. V dropped 3 bases and J dropped 1; count of bases not matched to a gene: 3. The CDR3 is made up of 15 amino acids. As DNA, the CDR3 is TGTGCCAGCTCACCGGCAGGGGGGAGCAATCAGCCCCAGCATTTT. Its translation: CASSPAGGSNQPQHF.

The chain joins TRBV19 to TRBJ2-4; D may match TRBD1 or TRBD2 (5 bases each). CDR1 and CDR2 from the germline V gene are LNHDA and SQIVND (reference sequence). V was shortened by 3 bases and J by 1 base, with 7 bases between the two germline ends. The CDR3 totals 14 residues. CDR3 loop: CASSIREAKNIQYF. CDR3 nucleotides: TGTGCCAGTAGTATCAGGGAGGCCAAAAACATTCAGTACTTC.

V usage is TRBV29-1 and J usage is TRBJ2-3; 10 nucleotides line up with TRBD2. Per the germline V gene, CDR1 is SQVTM and CDR2 is ANQGSEA. CDR3 length equals 14 residues. V dropped 6 bases and J dropped 3; count of bases not matched to a gene: 6. The CDR3: CSVALAGVTDTQYF. For the CDR3, the DNA is TGCAGCGTAGCCCTAGCGGGAGTTACAGATACGCAGTATTTT.

The chain couples TRBV20-1 to TRBJ2-4; 10 bases line up with TRBD2. The trim removed 3 bases at V and 5 bases at J, leaving 1 base unmatched. In germline, CDR1 is DFQATT, CDR2 SNEGSKA (reference sequence). The CDR3 is 13 residues long. The DNA for the CDR3 is TGCAGTGCTAGCGGGACTAGCGAAAACATTCAGTACTTC. Protein product: CSASGTSENIQYF.

The chain combines TRBV12-5 with TRBJ2-7; TRBD1 agrees at 8 bases. Germline V gives CDR1 LGHNT, CDR2 FRNRAP. Germline trimming cut 2 bases from V and 0 bases from J; bases unmatched to any gene: 3. There are 15 residues in the CDR3. CDR3 nucleotides: TGTGCTAGTGGTTTGAGGACAGGGTACTCCTACGAGCAGTACTTC. This encodes CASGLRTGYSYEQYF.

The V call is TRBV29-1, the J call TRBJ2-5, with TRBD1 matching over 9 bases. Per germline, CDR1 SQVTM and CDR2 ANQGSEA. J lost 4 bases, V lost 4 bases, and 4 bases had no gene match. There are 13 residues in the CDR3. Here the CDR3 reads CSVGWTGAETQYF. CDR3 nucleotides: TGCAGCGTTGGATGGACAGGGGCAGAGACCCAGTACTTC. The variable domain in full, with the rest retrieved from reference TRBV29-1 and TRBJ2-5, is SAVISQKPSRDICQRGTSLTIQCQVDSQVTMMFWYRQQPGQSLTLIATANQGSEATYESGFVIDKFPISRPNLTFSTLTVSNMSPEDSSIYLCSVGWTGAETQYFGPGTRLLVL.

The CDR3 DNA follows: TGTGCCAGCAGTGCGGGCTGGGCGGGCCAAGAGACCCAGTACTTC. Translation: CASSAGWAGQETQYF. The J gene is TRBJ2-5, the V gene TRBV6-5; tentatively, D is TRBD2 (5 bases). Germline V gene data show CDR1 as MNHEY and CDR2 as SVGAGI. The CDR3 is made up of 15 amino acids. V was cut by 5 bases and J by 1 base, with 14 bases left in between.

The gene calls are TRBV11-1 and TRBJ2-1; D may match TRBD1 or TRBD2 (5 bases each). The CDR3 contains 13 residues. Trimming removed 5 bases from V and 7 bases from J, with 12 bases in between. The germline V gene encodes CDR1 SGHAT and CDR2 FQDESV (reference sequence). Here the CDR3 DNA reads TGTGCCAGCAGCCTGACGGGGCCGAATGAGCAGTTCTTC. Its protein is CASSLTGPNEQFF.

This clonotype has more than one count but fewer than ten. The chain carries TRBV7-2 and TRBJ1-2; D not certain. From germline, CDR1 is SGHTA and CDR2 FQGNSA. The CDR3 is made up of 13 amino acids. V was cut by 1 base and J by 0 bases, with 3 bases left in between. The CDR3 DNA is TGTGCCAGCAGCTTAGGGACTAACTATGGCTACACCTTC. Translation: CASSLGTNYGYTF.

This chain joins TRBV5-4 and TRBJ2-7; D call uncertain. Trimming took 0 bases from V and 7 from J, leaving 8 bases between them. This CDR3 has 12 amino acids. Looked up from germline, CDR1 is SGHNT and CDR2 is YYREEE (reference sequence). CDR3 residues: CASSLDGLEQYF. The CDR3 DNA follows: TGTGCCAGCAGCTTGGACGGCTTGGAGCAGTACTTC. The full variable domain, completed using reference TRBV5-4 and TRBJ2-7, is ETGVTQSPTHLIKTRGQQVTLRCSSQSGHNTVSWYQQALGQGPQFIFQYYREEENGRGNFPPRFSGLQFPNYSSELNVNALELDDSALYLCASSLDGLEQYFGPGTRLTVT.